These 18 T cell receptor beta chains share one sample of origin, sequenced in a study of blood T cell repertoires in COVID-19. Measured with immunoSEQ multiplex PCR; TCRdb has only the in-frame clones, and not every one. This sample has approximately 330,000 clones, with around nine tenths found just once. Sequenced material: PBMCs or T cells enriched from blood (not recorded which). These TCRs come from a woman aged 25 to 39 who had recovered from COVID-19.

The rearrangement uses TRBV30 and TRBJ1-1, with a weak D call TRBD1 (6 bases). CDR3 length: 15 residues. The germline V gene has CDR1 GTSNPN and CDR2 SVGIG (reference sequence). The germline V and J ends were trimmed by 1 base and 1 base, with 13 bases remaining between them. The DNA of the CDR3 is TGTGCCTGGAGTGATCCGGGCAGGGGGAACACTGAAGCTTTCTTT. Translation: CAWSDPGRGNTEAFF. The variable domain in full, with the rest retrieved from reference TRBV30 and TRBJ1-1, is SQTIHQWPATLVQPVGSPLSLECTVEGTSNPNLYWYRQAAGRGLQLLFYSVGIGQISSEVPQNLSASRPQDRQFILSSKKLLLSDSGFYLCAWSDPGRGNTEAFFGQGTRLTVV.

The V gene is TRBV15, the J gene TRBJ2-3; the D is unclear. V was cut by 1 base and J by 4 bases, with 3 bases left in between. Germline loops: CDR1 LNHNV, CDR2 YYDKDF (reference sequence). The CDR3 runs to 12 residues. CDR3 coding DNA: TGTGCCACCAGCAGAGGGCCAGATACGCAGTATTTT. Protein sequence: CATSRGPDTQYF.

The chain is built from TRBV18 and TRBJ1-1; possibly TRBD1 for D (6 bases). This CDR3 contains 16 residues. Trimming took off 1 base at V and 2 bases at J, with 14 bases between the two ends. Germline lookup yields CDR1 KGHSH and CDR2 LQKENI. DNA for the CDR3: TGTGCCAGCTCACCACGCTCACAGGGAACCAACACTGAAGCTTTCTTT. The encoded protein is CASSPRSQGTNTEAFF. Supplemented by reference TRBV18 and TRBJ1-1, the full variable domain reads NAGVMQNPRHLVRRRGQEARLRCSPMKGHSHVYWYRQLPEEGLKFMVYLQKENIIDESGMPKERFSAEFPKEGPSILRIQQVVRGDSAAYFCASSPRSQGTNTEAFFGQGTRLTVV.

The J gene is TRBJ1-1, the V gene TRBV9, with D unresolved. The ends were cut back, 4 bases at V and 0 bases at J, with 13 bases in the middle. This CDR3 is 15 amino acids long. The V gene's germline CDR1 is SGDLS and CDR2 YYNGEE. DNA of the CDR3: TGTGCCAGCAGCCAGGCGGGAACCATGAACACTGAAGCTTTCTTT. It is translated as CASSQAGTMNTEAFF. The entire variable domain, with the rest obtained from reference TRBV9 and TRBJ1-1, is as follows: DSGVTQTPKHLITATGQRVTLRCSPRSGDLSVYWYQQSLDQGLQFLIQYYNGEERAKGNILERFSAQQFPDLHSELNLSSLELGDSALYFCASSQAGTMNTEAFFGQGTRLTVV.

The V gene is TRBV30, the J gene TRBJ1-1; 7 bases are shared with TRBD1. Germline V gives CDR1 GTSNPN, CDR2 SVGIG (reference sequence). The CDR3 is 12 residues long. V shed 5 bases, J shed 0 bases, and the junction held 0 bases outside the gene matches. The CDR3 sequence is CAWGTVNTEAFF. The CDR3 coding sequence is TGTGCCTGGGGGACAGTGAACACTGAAGCTTTCTTT.

CDR3 region: CASSLGGGGTNTGELFF. For the CDR3, the DNA is TGTGCCAGCAGCCTGGGGGGAGGAGGAACGAACACCGGGGAGCTGTTTTTT. The chain uses TRBV4-2 and TRBJ2-2, with D maybe TRBD2 (6 bases). CDR1 is LGHNA and CDR2 is YNFKEQ in the germline V gene. V was trimmed by 4 bases and J by 0 bases, leaving 15 bases between them. This CDR3 is built from 17 residues.

The J gene is TRBJ1-5, the V gene TRBV6-5, with D perhaps matching TRBD1 (5 bases). This CDR3 is built from 14 residues. Deletions cut 4 bases from V and 1 base from J, with 8 bases between. CDR1 is MNHEY and CDR2 is SVGAGI in the germline V gene. CDR3 sequence: CASSFQGSNQPQHF. As DNA, the CDR3 is TGTGCCAGCAGTTTTCAGGGAAGCAATCAGCCCCAGCATTTT.

The V and J genes are TRBV19 and TRBJ2-1; 8 bases are a match to TRBD2. This CDR3 is built from 13 residues. J lost 9 bases, V lost 6 bases, and 7 bases had no gene match. CDR1 is LNHDA and CDR2 is SQIVND in the germline V gene (reference sequence). As DNA, the CDR3 is TGTGCCAGTAGAGCGGGAGTTCTGGGTGAGCAGTTCTTC. Protein: CASRAGVLGEQFF.

The chain couples TRBV30 to TRBJ1-4, with 9 bases matching TRBD1. Germline CDR1 GTSNPN, CDR2 SVGIG (reference sequence). The CDR3 length is 15 residues. V was clipped by 7 bases and J by 5 bases; unmatched bases: 11. CDR3 amino acids: CASNGQGQGNEKLFF. The CDR3 bases are TGTGCCTCAAATGGCCAGGGACAGGGAAATGAAAAACTGTTTTTT. Based on the CDR3 plus reference TRBV30 and TRBJ1-4, the full variable domain is SQTIHQWPATLVQPVGSPLSLECTVEGTSNPNLYWYRQAAGRGLQLLFYSVGIGQISSEVPQNLSASRPQDRQFILSSKKLLLSDSGFYLCASNGQGQGNEKLFFGSGTQLSVL.

This chain links TRBV30 with TRBJ2-5; 10 nucleotides align to TRBD2. CDR3 size: 17 residues. V dropped 0 bases and J dropped 6; count of bases not matched to a gene: 13. The germline CDR1 and CDR2 sequences are GTSNPN and SVGIG (reference sequence). The CDR3 reads CAWSVLAGNFGVKTQYF. Written as DNA, the CDR3 is TGTGCCTGGAGTGTACTAGCGGGAAACTTTGGGGTAAAGACCCAGTACTTC.

The chain couples TRBV3-1 (or the pseudogene TRBV3-2) to TRBJ1-2; the D gene is possibly TRBD1 (5 bases). The V and J ends lost 1 base and 2 bases respectively, with 11 bases between them. CDR3 length: 15 amino acids. Germline V CDR1 and CDR2: LGHDT, YNNKEL (reference sequence). DNA for the CDR3: TGTGCCAGCAGCCAAGGGGGCCAGGGCAACTATGGCTACACCTTC. The encoded protein is CASSQGGQGNYGYTF.

This chain connects TRBV28 to TRBJ1-4; possibly TRBD1 for D (6 bases). Germline lookup yields CDR1 MDHEN and CDR2 SYDVKM. V was clipped by 8 bases and J by 6 bases, with 16 bases between them. The length of the CDR3 is 14 residues. For the CDR3, the DNA is TGTGCCAGCTCACCTGGGGAGGGGGATGAAAAACTGTTTTTT. Residues: CASSPGEGDEKLFF.

This chain uses TRBV10-3 with TRBJ2-7; 9 bases match TRBD1. Germline values: CDR1 ENHRY, CDR2 SYGVKD. The CDR3 has 15 amino acids. V dropped 11 bases and J dropped 6; count of bases not matched to a gene: 17. The CDR3 bases are TGTGCCGGAGGGGAGGGACAGGGAGATTATAGCGAGCAGTACTTC. Translated: CAGGEGQGDYSEQYF.

This clone has a single count. The chain recombines TRBV9 with TRBJ1-1, with unresolved D. There are 12 residues in the CDR3. Germline assignment: CDR1 SGDLS and CDR2 YYNGEE. V shed 7 bases and J shed 5 bases, with 12 bases lying between them. CDR3 sequence reads: CASQVGQTEAFF. Written as DNA, the CDR3 is TGTGCCAGCCAGGTCGGTCAAACTGAAGCTTTCTTT. Full variable domain (missing parts from reference TRBV9 and TRBJ1-1): DSGVTQTPKHLITATGQRVTLRCSPRSGDLSVYWYQQSLDQGLQFLIQYYNGEERAKGNILERFSAQQFPDLHSELNLSSLELGDSALYFCASQVGQTEAFFGQGTRLTVV.

The rearrangement uses TRBV5-1 and TRBJ2-2; D uncertain. V lost 3 bases and J 0 bases, leaving 12 bases between the germline ends. The CDR3 totals 16 residues. The germline gives CDR1 SGHRS, CDR2 YFSETQ. This chain's CDR3 is CASSSQRNANTGELFF. The CDR3 nucleotides read TGCGCCAGCAGCTCCCAGCGAAACGCGAACACCGGGGAGCTGTTTTTT.

V usage is TRBV6-5 and J usage is TRBJ1-4, with TRBD1 matching 8 bases. Trimming cost V 6 bases and J 8 bases; bases outside gene matches: 8. The CDR3 is 14 residues long. Germline V gene lookup returns CDR1 MNHEY and CDR2 SVGAGI. The CDR3: CASRLTGVGEKLFF. The CDR3, as DNA: TGTGCCAGCAGGTTGACAGGGGTTGGGGAAAAACTGTTTTTT.

The V call is TRBV7-3, the J call TRBJ2-3; tentative D call: TRBD2 (6 bases). The V end was cut by 5 bases, the J end by 5 bases, with 17 bases between. Per the germline V gene, CDR1 is SGHTA and CDR2 is FQGTGA. The CDR3 loop spans 15 amino acids. The CDR3 bases are TGTGCCAGCAGCCGACTAGTCGGGACTGGAGATACGCAGTATTTT. Translating gives CASSRLVGTGDTQYF. Full variable domain (outside the CDR3, taken from reference TRBV7-3 and TRBJ2-3): GAGVSQTPSNKVTEKGKYVELRCDPISGHTALYWYRQSLGQGPEFLIYFQGTGAADDSGLPNDRFFAVRPEGSVSTLKIQRTERGDSAVYLCASSRLVGTGDTQYFGPGTRLTVL.

The chain has TRBV28 and TRBJ1-5; the match to TRBD1 covers 8 bases. CDR1 is MDHEN, CDR2 SYDVKM, per germline. J gave up 5 bases and V 5 bases, and 8 bases lay outside the gene matches. This CDR3 has 15 amino acids. CDR3 DNA: TGTGCCAGCAGTGTATCGGACAGGGACCATCAGCCCCAGCATTTT. It encodes CASSVSDRDHQPQHF.